The source of this T cell receptor beta chain is a study of shared clonotypes between healthy human individuals. Germline V CDR1 and CDR2: SGHDT, YYEEEE. The CDR3 has 17 residues. The junction had 14 bases not matched to a gene; V was cut back by 4 bases and J by 3 bases. About this clone itself: What it binds is unknown.

Assay: immunoSEQ multiplex PCR; the TCRdb copy retains only in-frame clones and omits some. The sample consists of some 2,100,000 clones, roughly 91% of them appearing once. CD45RO-negative, CCR7-selected cells formed the naive CD8 fraction, which excluded terminally differentiated effector memory CD45RA+ cells. The donors were all Caucasian adults (living in Nashville, Tennessee). The study, taken as a whole, reports: Read depth was anticipated to influence clonotype sharing among donors. Across subsets, estimated richness was generally greater for naive than for memory populations.

The chain is built from TRBV5-6 and TRBJ2-7; 9 bases agree with TRBD1. The source of this sequence is a man aged 18 to 30 in good health. Some clones in this sample may be carry-over from other donors' samples. Sample: naive CD8+ T cells from PBMCs. The CDR3 loop is CASSLGTGRIFDYEQYF. CDR3 sequence (DNA): TGTGCCAGCAGCCTAGGGACAGGGAGAATTTTCGACTACGAGCAGTACTTC.